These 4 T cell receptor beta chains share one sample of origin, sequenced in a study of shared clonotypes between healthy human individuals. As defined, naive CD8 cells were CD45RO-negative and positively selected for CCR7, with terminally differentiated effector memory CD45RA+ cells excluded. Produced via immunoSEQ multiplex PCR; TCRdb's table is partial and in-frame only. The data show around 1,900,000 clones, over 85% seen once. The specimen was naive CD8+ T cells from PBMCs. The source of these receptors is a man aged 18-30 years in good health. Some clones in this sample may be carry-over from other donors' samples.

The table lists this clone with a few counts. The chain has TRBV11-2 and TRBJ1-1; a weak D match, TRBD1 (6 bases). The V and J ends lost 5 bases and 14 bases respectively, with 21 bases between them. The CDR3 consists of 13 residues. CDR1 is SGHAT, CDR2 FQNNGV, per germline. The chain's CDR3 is CASSPWNRDFSFF. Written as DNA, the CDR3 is TGTGCCAGCAGCCCCTGGAACAGGGACTTTAGCTTCTTT.

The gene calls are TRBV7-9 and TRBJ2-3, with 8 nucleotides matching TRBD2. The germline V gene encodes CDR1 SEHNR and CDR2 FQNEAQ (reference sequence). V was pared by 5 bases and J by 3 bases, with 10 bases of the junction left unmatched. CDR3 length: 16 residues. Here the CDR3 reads CASSPARGGRTDTQYF. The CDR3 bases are TGTGCCAGCAGCCCCGCCCGCGGGGGGCGAACAGATACGCAGTATTTT.

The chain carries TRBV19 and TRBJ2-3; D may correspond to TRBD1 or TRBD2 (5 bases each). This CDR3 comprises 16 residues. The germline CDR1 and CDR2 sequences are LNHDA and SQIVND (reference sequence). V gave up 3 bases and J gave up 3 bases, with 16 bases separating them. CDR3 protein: CASSMGWGRGTDTQYF. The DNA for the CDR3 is TGTGCCAGTAGTATGGGGTGGGGACGGGGAACAGATACGCAGTATTTT.

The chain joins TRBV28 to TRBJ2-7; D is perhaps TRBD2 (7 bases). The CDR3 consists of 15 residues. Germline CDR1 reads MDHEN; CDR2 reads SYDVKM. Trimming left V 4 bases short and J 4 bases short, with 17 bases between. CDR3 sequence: CASSSPRGAGYEQYF. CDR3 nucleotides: TGTGCCAGCAGTTCCCCCCGGGGGGCGGGGTACGAGCAGTACTTC.